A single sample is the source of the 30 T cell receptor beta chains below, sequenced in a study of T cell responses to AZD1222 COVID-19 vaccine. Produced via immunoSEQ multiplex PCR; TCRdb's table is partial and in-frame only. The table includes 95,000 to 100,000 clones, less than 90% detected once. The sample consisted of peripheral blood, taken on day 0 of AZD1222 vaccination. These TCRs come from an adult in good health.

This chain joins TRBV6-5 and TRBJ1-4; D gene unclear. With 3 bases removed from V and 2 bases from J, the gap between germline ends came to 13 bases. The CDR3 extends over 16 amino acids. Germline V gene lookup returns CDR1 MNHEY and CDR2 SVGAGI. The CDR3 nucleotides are TGTGCCAGCAGTTATAATATCGACGGTACTAATGAAAAACTGTTTTTT. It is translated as CASSYNIDGTNEKLFF.

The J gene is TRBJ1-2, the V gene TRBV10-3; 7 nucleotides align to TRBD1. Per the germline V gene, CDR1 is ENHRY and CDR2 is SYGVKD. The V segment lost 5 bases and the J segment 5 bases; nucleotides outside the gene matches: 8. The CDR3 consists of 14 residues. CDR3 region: CAISSGQFDYGYTF. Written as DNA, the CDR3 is TGTGCCATCAGTTCGGGACAGTTCGATTATGGCTACACCTTC.

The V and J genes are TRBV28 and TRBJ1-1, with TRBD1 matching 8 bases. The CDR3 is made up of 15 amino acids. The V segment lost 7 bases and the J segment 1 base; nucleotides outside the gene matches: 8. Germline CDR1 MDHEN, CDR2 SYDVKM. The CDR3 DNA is TGTGCCAGCACCACGGCCGGGACAGGGAACACTGAAGCTTTCTTT. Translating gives CASTTAGTGNTEAFF.

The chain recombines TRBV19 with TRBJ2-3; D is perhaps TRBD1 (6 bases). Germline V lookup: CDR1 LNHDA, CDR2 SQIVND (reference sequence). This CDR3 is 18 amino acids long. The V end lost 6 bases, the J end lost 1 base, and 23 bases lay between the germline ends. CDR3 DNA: TGTGCCAGTAGATCAGGTGCGGCAATAGGGGGAGGCACAGATACGCAGTATTTT. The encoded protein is CASRSGAAIGGGTDTQYF.

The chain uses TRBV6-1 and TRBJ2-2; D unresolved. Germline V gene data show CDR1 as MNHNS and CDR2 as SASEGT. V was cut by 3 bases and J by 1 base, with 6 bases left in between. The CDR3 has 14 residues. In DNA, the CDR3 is TGTGCCAGCAGTGAGTGGCGGAACACCGGGGAGCTGTTTTTT. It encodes CASSEWRNTGELFF.

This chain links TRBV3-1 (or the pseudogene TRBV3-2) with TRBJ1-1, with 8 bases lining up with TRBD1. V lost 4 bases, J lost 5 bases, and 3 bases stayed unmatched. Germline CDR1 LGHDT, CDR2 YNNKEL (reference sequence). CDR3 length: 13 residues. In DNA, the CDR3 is TGTGCCAGCAGCCCGACAGGGGTGACTGAAGCTTTCTTT. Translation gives CASSPTGVTEAFF.

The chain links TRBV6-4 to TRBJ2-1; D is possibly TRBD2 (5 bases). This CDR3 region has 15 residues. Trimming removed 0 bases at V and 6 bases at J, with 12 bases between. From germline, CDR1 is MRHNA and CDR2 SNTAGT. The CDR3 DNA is TGTGCCAGCAGTGACTCGACATCCGCGGGCAATGAGCAGTTCTTC. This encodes CASSDSTSAGNEQFF.

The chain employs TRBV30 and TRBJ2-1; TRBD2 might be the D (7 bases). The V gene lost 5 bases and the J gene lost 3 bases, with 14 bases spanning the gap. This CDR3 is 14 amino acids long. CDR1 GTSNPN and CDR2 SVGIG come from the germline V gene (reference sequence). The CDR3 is CAWDRGGLYNEQFF. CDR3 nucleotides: TGTGCCTGGGATAGGGGGGGACTCTACAATGAGCAGTTCTTC. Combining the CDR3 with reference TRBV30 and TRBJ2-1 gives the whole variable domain SQTIHQWPATLVQPVGSPLSLECTVEGTSNPNLYWYRQAAGRGLQLLFYSVGIGQISSEVPQNLSASRPQDRQFILSSKKLLLSDSGFYLCAWDRGGLYNEQFFGPGTRLTVL.

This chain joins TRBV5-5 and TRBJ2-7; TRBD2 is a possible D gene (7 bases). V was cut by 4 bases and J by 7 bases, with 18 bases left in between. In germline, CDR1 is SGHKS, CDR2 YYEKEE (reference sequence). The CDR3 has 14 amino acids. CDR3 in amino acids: CASSLTGRGEEQYF. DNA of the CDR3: TGTGCCAGCAGCCTGACAGGACGGGGGGAAGAGCAGTACTTC.

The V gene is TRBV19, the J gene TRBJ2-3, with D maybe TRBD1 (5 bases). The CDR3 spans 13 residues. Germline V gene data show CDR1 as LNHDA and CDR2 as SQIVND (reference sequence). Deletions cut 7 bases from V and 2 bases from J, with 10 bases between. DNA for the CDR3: TGTGCCAGTATTGACAGCTACACAGATACGCAGTATTTT. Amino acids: CASIDSYTDTQYF.

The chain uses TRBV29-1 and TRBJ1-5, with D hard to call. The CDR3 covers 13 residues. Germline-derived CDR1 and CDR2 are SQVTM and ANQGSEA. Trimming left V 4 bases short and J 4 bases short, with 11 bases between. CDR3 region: CSVGGQNNQPQHF. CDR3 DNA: TGCAGCGTTGGTGGGCAGAATAATCAGCCCCAGCATTTT.

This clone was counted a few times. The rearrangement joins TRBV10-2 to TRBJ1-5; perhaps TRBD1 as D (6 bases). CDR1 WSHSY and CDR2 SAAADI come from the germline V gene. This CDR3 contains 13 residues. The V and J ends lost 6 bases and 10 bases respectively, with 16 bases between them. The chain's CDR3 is CASRDLVQGPQHF. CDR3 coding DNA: TGCGCCAGCAGGGACCTAGTACAGGGTCCCCAGCATTTT.

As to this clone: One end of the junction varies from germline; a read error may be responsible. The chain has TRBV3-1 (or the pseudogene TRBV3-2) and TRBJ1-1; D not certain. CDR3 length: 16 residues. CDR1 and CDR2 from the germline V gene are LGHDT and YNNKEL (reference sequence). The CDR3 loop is CASSDTTLSIRTETFF. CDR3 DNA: TGTGCCAGCAGCGACACTACTCTTTCAATTCGCACTGAAACTTTCTTT.

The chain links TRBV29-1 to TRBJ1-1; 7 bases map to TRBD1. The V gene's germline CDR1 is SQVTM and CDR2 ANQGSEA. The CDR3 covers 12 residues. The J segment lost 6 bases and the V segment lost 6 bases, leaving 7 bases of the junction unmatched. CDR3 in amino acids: CSVADRVSEAFF. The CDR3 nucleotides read TGCAGCGTAGCTGACAGGGTTTCTGAAGCTTTCTTT.

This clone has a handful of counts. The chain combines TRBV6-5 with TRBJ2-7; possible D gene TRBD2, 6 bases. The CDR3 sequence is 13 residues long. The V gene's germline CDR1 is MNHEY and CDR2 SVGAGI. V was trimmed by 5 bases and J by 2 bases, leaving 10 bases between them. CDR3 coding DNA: TGTGCCAGCAGTCCGACTAGAACCTACGAGCAGTACTTC. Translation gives CASSPTRTYEQYF.

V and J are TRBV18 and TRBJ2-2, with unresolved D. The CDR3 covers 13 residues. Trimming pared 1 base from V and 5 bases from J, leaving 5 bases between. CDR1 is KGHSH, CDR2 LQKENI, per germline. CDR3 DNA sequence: TGTGCCAGCTCACCACTGGGAACCGGGGAGCTGTTTTTT. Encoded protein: CASSPLGTGELFF.

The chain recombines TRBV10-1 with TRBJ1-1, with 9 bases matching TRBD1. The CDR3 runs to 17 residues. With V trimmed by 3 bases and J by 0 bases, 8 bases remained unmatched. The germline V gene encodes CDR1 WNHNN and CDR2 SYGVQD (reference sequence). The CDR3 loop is CASSEVMGQGVNTEAFF. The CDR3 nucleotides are TGCGCCAGCAGTGAAGTAATGGGACAGGGAGTGAACACTGAAGCTTTCTTT.

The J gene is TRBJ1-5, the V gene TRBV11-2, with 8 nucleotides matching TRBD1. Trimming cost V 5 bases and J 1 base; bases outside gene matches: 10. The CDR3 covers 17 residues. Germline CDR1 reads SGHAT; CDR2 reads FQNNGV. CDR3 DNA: TGTGCCAGCAGCACAGCAGGGGGCGCGTCAAGCAATCAGCCCCAGCATTTT. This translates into CASSTAGGASSNQPQHF.

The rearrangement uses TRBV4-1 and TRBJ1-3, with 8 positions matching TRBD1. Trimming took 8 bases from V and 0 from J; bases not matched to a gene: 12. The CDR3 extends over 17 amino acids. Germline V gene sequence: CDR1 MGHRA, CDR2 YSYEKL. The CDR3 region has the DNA TGCGCCAGCCGTGACCCCGGACAGGGACTCTCTGGAAACACCATATATTTT. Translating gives CASRDPGQGLSGNTIYF.

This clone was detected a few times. CDR3 protein: CASTTGGALRNSSGANVLTF. The CDR3 region has the DNA TGTGCCAGTACGACAGGGGGCGCGCTAAGAAATTCCTCTGGGGCCAACGTCCTGACTTTC. The chain has TRBV2 and TRBJ2-6; 10 nucleotides line up with TRBD1. Germline V gene data show CDR1 as SNHLY and CDR2 as FYNNEI. V lost 9 bases, J lost 0 bases, and 17 bases stayed unmatched. This CDR3 comprises 20 residues.

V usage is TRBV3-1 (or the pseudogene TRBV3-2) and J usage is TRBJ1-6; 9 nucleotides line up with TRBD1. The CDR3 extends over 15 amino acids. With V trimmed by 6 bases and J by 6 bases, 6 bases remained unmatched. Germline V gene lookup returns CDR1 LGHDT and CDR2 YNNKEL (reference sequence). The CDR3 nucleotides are TGTGCCAGCAGATGGGACAGGGAAATTAATTCACCCCTCCACTTT. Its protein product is CASRWDREINSPLHF.

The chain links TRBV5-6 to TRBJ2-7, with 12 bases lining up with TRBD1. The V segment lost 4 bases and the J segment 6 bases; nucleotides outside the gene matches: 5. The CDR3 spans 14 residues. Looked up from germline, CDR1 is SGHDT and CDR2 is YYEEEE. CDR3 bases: TGTGCCAGCAGCGGGGACAGGGGGCTCTCCGAGCAGTACTTC. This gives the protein CASSGDRGLSEQYF.

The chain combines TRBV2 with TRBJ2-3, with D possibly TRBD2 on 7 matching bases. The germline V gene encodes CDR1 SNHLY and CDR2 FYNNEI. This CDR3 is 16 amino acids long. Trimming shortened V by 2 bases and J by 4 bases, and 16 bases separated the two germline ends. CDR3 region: CASSEPPTGGPDTQYF. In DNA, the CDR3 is TGTGCCAGCAGTGAACCTCCAACGGGGGGCCCAGATACGCAGTATTTT.

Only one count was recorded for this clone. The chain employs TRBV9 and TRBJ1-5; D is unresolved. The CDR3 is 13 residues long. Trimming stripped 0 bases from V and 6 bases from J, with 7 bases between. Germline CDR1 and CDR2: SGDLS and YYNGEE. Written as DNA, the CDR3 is TGTGCCAGCAGCGTAGATGGGAGTCAGCCCCAGCATTTT. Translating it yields CASSVDGSQPQHF.

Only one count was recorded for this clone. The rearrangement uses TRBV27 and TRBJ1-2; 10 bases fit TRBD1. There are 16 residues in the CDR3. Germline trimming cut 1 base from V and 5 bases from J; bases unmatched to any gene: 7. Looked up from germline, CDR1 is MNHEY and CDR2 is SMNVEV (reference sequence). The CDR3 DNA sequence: TGTGCCAGCAGTTTATGGGGACAGGGGCGAGGTTATGGCTACACCTTC. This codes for CASSLWGQGRGYGYTF.

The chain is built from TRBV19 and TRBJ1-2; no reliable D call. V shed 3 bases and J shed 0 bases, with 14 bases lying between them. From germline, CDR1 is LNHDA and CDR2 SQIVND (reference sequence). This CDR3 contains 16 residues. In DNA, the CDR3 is TGTGCCAGTAGTATTTCGTCGAACACCGCTAACTATGGCTACACCTTC. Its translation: CASSISSNTANYGYTF.

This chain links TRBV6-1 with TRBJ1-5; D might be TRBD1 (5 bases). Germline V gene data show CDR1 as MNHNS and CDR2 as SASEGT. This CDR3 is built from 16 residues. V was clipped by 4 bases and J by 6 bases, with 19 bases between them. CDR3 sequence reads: CASSVRDGDTGQPQHF. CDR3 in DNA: TGTGCCAGCAGTGTCCGGGACGGAGACACGGGTCAGCCCCAGCATTTT.

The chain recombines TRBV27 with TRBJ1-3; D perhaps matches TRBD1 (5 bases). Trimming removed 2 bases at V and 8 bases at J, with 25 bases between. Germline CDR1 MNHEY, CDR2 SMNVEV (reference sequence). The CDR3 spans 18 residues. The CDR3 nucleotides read TGTGCCAGCAGTTTAAAACCCCCTAGGCAGGGTGGTCCGGACACCATATATTTT. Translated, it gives CASSLKPPRQGGPDTIYF.

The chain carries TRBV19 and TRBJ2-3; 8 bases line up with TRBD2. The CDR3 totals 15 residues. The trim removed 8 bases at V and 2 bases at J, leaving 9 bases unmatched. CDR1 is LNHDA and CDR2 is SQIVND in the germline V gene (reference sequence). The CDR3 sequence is CASQRELTPTDTQYF. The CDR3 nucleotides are TGTGCCAGTCAGCGGGAGCTTACCCCCACAGATACGCAGTATTTT. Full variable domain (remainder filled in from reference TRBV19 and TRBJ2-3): DGGITQSPKYLFRKEGQNVTLSCEQNLNHDAMYWYRQDPGQGLRLIYYSQIVNDFQKGDIAEGYSVSREKKESFPLTVTSAQKNPTAFYLCASQRELTPTDTQYFGPGTRLTVL.

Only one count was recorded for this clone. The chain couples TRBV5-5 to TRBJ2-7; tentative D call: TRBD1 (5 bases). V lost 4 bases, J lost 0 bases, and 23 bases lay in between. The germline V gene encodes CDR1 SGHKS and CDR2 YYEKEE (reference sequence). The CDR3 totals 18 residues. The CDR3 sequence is CASSPSHRLYVSSYEQYF. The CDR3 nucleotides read TGTGCCAGCAGCCCCAGCCACAGGCTATATGTTAGCTCCTACGAGCAGTACTTC.